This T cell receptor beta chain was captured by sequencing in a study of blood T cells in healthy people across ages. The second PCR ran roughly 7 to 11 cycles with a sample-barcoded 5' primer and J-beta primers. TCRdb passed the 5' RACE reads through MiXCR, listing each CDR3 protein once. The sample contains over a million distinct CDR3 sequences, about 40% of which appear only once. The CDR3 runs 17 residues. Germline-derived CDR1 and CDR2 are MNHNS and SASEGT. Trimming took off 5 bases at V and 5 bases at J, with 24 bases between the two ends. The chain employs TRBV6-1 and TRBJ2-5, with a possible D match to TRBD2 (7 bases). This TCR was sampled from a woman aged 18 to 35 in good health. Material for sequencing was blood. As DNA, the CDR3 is TGTGCCAGCAGTCGTGTTTATGGAGGGGGGGCCGTTGAGACCCAGTACTTC. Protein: CASSRVYGGGAVETQYF.